This T cell receptor (beta chain) was observed in a study of cytomegalovirus exposure and HLA in healthy donors. Study outcomes and limitations: About 87% or about 30% of the time was how often most TCR beta V segments were productive, according to an earlier analysis. While the bulk of TCR sequences proved rare, some public TCRs turned up in many donors. Clonal expansion, a later analysis showed, was greater in HLA-associated TCR beta chains than in equally common others. Later analysis suggested most CMV-associated TCR beta chains were HLA-restricted.

Only a few counts were recorded for this clone. No antigen is known for it. Other nucleotide sequences in the sample specify the same CDR3. This PCR relied on a set of 60 Vbeta primers and 13 Jbeta primers. Method: immunoSEQ multiplex PCR; TCRdb's copy keeps in-frame clones and lacks some. The data contain tens of thousands of clones, 81% of them singletons. Germline assignment: CDR1 MNHNY and CDR2 SVGAGI (reference sequence). J was trimmed by 5 bases and V by 4 bases; bases with no gene match: 1. This CDR3 comprises 13 residues. This clonotype was sampled from a woman in her thirties or forties in good health and CMV-seronegative. The source material was PBMCs. The chain couples TRBV6-6 to TRBJ1-5; the match to TRBD1 covers 8 bases. The CDR3, as DNA: TGTGCCAGCAGTTCGGACAGGGATCAGCCCCAGCATTTT. Translation gives CASSSDRDQPQHF.